This T cell receptor beta chain was recovered during a study of Ad26.COV2.S vaccination and SARS-CoV-2 variants. Across the study: Of the COV1001 trial arms, the Ad26.COV2.S arm included the donor. By the intramuscular route, Ad26.COV2.S was given once, or twice 56 days apart.

Germline V gene data show CDR1 as SGDLS and CDR2 as YYNGEE. The CDR3 consists of 9 residues. V lost 4 bases and J lost 7, with 2 bases in between. Sequencing used immunoSEQ multiplex PCR; TCRdb keeps in-frame clones, though not all of them. The sample comprises under 600,000 clones, 80% to 90% of which are singletons, and roughly 1.7% rests with the top ten. On this clone: Its antigen is currently unknown.

Treatment defined: over 15 received Ad26.COV2.S at low or high dose, single or two shots; 5 received placebo; per-sample allocation not given. Specimen acquisition occurred on day 63 following the initial vaccine or placebo injection. General study findings and limits: People who got the vaccine or the placebo had similar non-spike TCR breadth.

The input for sequencing was peripheral blood, taken in a trial of Ad26.COV2.S vaccine versus placebo. J is TRBJ1-1 and V is TRBV9; D uncertain. This sequence was found in a person aged 18-60 years who received the Ad26.COV2.S COVID-19 vaccine or a placebo. The CDR3 DNA sequence: TGTGCCAGCAGCTGTGAAGCTTTCTTT. Translation gives CASSCEAFF.